This TCR beta chain was captured by sequencing in a study of blood T cell repertoires in COVID-19. Study context: From T cells, B-cell-depleted T cells, or PBMCs came the material, which was cDNA or gDNA.

Participants had their cohort set by participant-reported clinical history. During the 2 weeks before they entered the study, exposed participants had met someone with a PCR-confirmed or clinician-diagnosed COVID-19 case. How the authors handled the data: Amplification from reference gene primers served as the basis for estimated nucleated cell counts. The data were produced by immunoSEQ multiplex PCR, yet TCRdb's version contains in-frame clones alone and is incomplete. V, J and clone size are those of that table, while D and trimming were read from the DNA. Of about 430,000 clones in the sample, roughly 90% were seen once. Input material: PBMCs or T cells enriched from blood (not recorded which). The source of this sequence is a woman between 18 and 30 years old who had been exposed to COVID-19.

For the CDR3, the DNA is TGTGCCAGCAGTTCTCCGGGAGGCCCCTCCTACGAGCAGTACTTC. The encoded protein is CASSSPGGPSYEQYF. This rearrangement joins TRBV28 to TRBJ2-7; TRBD2 agrees at 7 bases. After removal of 4 bases from V and 0 bases from J, the junction contained 6 bases not matched to a gene. The CDR3 extends over 15 amino acids. Germline values: CDR1 MDHEN, CDR2 SYDVKM.